This T cell receptor beta chain appears in the sequencing data of a study of cytomegalovirus exposure and HLA in healthy donors. Whole-study findings and limits: Rare TCR sequences dominated, though some public TCRs recurred in many donors. Evidence from a later analysis indicated that most CMV-associated TCR beta chains looked HLA-restricted. According to the study, roughly 180 TCR beta chains were cytomegalovirus-associated.

The V and J ends lost 5 bases and 0 bases respectively, with 11 bases between them. Germline V CDR1 and CDR2: SNHLY, FYNNEI. The CDR3 sequence is 15 residues long. PCR employed 60 Vbeta and 13 Jbeta primers. Only in-frame clones appear in the TCRdb table, and some are missing; sequencing was by immunoSEQ multiplex PCR. The sample has 150,000 to 200,000 clones; 84% are singletons. With respect to this clone: Its target is unknown.

The sample was PBMCs. V usage is TRBV2 and J usage is TRBJ2-1, with unresolved D. This TCR derives from a boy aged 5-17 years in good health and CMV-seronegative. The CDR3 is CASSPKMASYNEQFF. The CDR3 region has the DNA TGTGCCAGCAGTCCCAAGATGGCCTCCTACAATGAGCAGTTCTTC.